The present T cell receptor beta chain was sequenced within a study of beta chain features in type 1 diabetes. For the study at large: Sorted cells examined across all samples numbered more than 100 million.

Reverse transcription of all isolated RNA meant that expressed TCRB transcripts were sequenced. Naive, central memory and regulatory T cell samples averaged roughly 3.4 million immunoSEQ reads each. The method was immunoSEQ multiplex PCR; TCRdb's version includes in-frame clones alone and lacks a portion of them. The sample lists under 850,000 clones, over 10% seen once, with about 0.02% in the top ten. To note about this clone: What it binds is unknown.

Findings and limits, study-wide: Type 1 diabetes patients showed fewer insertions and more deletions at VDJ junctions. Patients with Type 1 diabetes showed moderately but significantly shorter TCRB CDR3s in all four CD4+ subsets. Sequencing from cDNA could over-represent high-TCR-expressing cells.

The TCR comes from a man aged 18 to 30 with type 1 diabetes. The source material was naive CD4+ T cells from blood.

CDR3 amino acids: CSVESSSYEQYF. CDR3 nucleotides: TGCAGCGTTGAGAGTTCTTCCTACGAGCAGTACTTC. The rearrangement joins TRBV29-1 to TRBJ2-7; D gene uncertain. The CDR3 is made up of 12 amino acids. Germline-derived CDR1 and CDR2 are SQVTM and ANQGSEA. Trimming stripped 3 bases from V and 1 base from J, with 7 bases between.